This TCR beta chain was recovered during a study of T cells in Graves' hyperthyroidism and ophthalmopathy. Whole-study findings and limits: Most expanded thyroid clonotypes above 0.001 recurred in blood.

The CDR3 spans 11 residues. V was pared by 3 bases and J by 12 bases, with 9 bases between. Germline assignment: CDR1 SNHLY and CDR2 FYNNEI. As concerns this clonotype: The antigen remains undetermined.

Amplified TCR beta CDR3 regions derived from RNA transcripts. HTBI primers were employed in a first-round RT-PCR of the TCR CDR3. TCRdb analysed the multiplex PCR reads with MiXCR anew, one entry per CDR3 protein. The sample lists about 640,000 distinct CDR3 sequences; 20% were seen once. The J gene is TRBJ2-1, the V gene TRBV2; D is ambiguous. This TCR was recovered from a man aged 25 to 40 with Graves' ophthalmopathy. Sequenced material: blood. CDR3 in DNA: TGTGCCAGCAGTGATTTTGAGGCGCAGTTCTTC. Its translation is CASSDFEAQFF.